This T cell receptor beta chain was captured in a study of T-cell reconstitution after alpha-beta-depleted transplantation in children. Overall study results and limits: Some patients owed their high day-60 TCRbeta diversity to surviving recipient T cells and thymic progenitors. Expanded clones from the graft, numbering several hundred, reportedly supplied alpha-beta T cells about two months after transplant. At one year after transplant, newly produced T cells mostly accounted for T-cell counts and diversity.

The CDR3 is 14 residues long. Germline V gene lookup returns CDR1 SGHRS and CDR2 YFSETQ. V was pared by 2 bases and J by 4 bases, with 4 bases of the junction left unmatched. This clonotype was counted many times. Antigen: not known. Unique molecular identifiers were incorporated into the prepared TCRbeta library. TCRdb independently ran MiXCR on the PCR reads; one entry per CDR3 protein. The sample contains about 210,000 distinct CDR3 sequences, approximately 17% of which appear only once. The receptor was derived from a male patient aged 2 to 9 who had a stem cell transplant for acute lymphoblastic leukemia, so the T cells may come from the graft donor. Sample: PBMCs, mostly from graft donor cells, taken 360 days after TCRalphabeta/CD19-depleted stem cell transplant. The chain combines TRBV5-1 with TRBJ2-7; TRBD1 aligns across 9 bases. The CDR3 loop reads CASSLQGAWYEQYF. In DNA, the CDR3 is TGCGCCAGCAGCTTACAGGGGGCTTGGTACGAGCAGTACTTC.